Listed here are 11 T cell receptor beta chains from one sample, sequenced in a study of blood T cell repertoires in COVID-19. Here immunoSEQ multiplex PCR was the method, and the copy in TCRdb shows in-frame clones only, minus some. This table has about 150,000 clones, about 80% appearing once. Material: peripheral blood. Every receptor here comes from an older woman with acute or convalescent COVID-19.

This clone appeared once. This chain connects TRBV30 to TRBJ1-2, with 8 nucleotides matching TRBD1. Germline-derived CDR1 and CDR2 are GTSNPN and SVGIG (reference sequence). This CDR3 spans 13 amino acids. V shed 7 bases and J 5 bases; nucleotides not matched to a gene: 9. The CDR3 nucleotides are TGTGCCTCCTTGGACAGGGTTGTATATGGCTACACCTTC. Its translation: CASLDRVVYGYTF.

The CDR3 DNA follows: TGTGCCAGCAGTTATGGCAGGGAACCCCATACGCAGTATTTT. This translates into CASSYGREPHTQYF. This chain uses TRBV6-5 with TRBJ2-3; D is possibly TRBD1 (5 bases). V was clipped by 3 bases and J by 7 bases, with 14 bases between them. The CDR3 is 14 amino acids. Germline-derived CDR1 and CDR2 are MNHEY and SVGAGI.

The gene calls are TRBV28 and TRBJ2-3; perhaps TRBD1 as D (6 bases). This CDR3 region has 14 residues. Germline CDR1 and CDR2: MDHEN and SYDVKM. V was pared by 8 bases and J by 9 bases, with 21 bases between. CDR3 DNA sequence: TGTGCCAGCGGACAACAGGGCCCGCAGATCACGCAGTATTTT. It yields the protein CASGQQGPQITQYF.

The J gene is TRBJ1-2, the V gene TRBV3-1 (or the pseudogene TRBV3-2); TRBD1 aligns across 7 bases. The ends lost 3 bases at V and 4 bases at J; junction bases unmatched: 8. CDR1 LGHDT and CDR2 YNNKEL come from the germline V gene (reference sequence). The length of the CDR3 is 15 residues. CDR3 amino acids: CASSHRGGFGYGYTF. The CDR3 nucleotides are TGTGCCAGCAGCCACCGAGGGGGCTTCGGCTATGGCTACACCTTC.

The chain employs TRBV7-2 and TRBJ1-1; tentative D call: TRBD1 (6 bases). The germline CDR1 and CDR2 sequences are SGHTA and FQGNSA. Trimming cost V 4 bases and J 1 base, with 7 bases left between them. The CDR3 covers 13 residues. The CDR3 DNA is TGTGCCAGCAGCTGGGGACAGAACACTGAAGCTTTCTTT. Residues: CASSWGQNTEAFF.

This clone was found once. The chain uses TRBV2 and TRBJ2-4; TRBD1 matches at 7 bases. This CDR3 is 16 amino acids long. With 6 bases clipped from V and 4 bases from J, the junction kept 12 bases outside the gene matches. Germline loops: CDR1 SNHLY, CDR2 FYNNEI. Written as DNA, the CDR3 is TGTGCCAGCAGCAGAACTACAGGGGTGGGTAAAAACATTCAGTACTTC. Translating it yields CASSRTTGVGKNIQYF.

The chain carries TRBV5-1 and TRBJ1-6; D ambiguous. The V gene lost 5 bases and the J gene lost 0 bases, with 12 bases spanning the gap. Germline V gene sequence: CDR1 SGHRS, CDR2 YFSETQ. The CDR3 runs to 16 residues. The CDR3 bases are TGCGCCAGCAGTCCCCGGGTTAGCTCCTATAATTCACCCCTCCACTTT. Its protein product is CASSPRVSSYNSPLHF.

The chain combines TRBV5-6 with TRBJ1-6; no reliable D call. The germline V gene encodes CDR1 SGHDT and CDR2 YYEEEE. CDR3 length equals 13 residues. V dropped 6 bases and J dropped 12 bases, with 16 bases sitting between them. The CDR3 nucleotides are TGTGCCAGCATGCCTGGGAGGTTGGGACCCCTCCACTTT. It codes for CASMPGRLGPLHF.

J is TRBJ1-5 and V is TRBV18; the D gene is possibly TRBD1 (5 bases). The germline V and J ends were trimmed by 2 bases and 0 bases, with 11 bases remaining between them. The CDR3 is 16 residues long. Germline CDR1 is KGHSH and CDR2 is LQKENI. The CDR3 is CASSPGSGISNQPQHF. DNA of the CDR3: TGTGCCAGCTCACCAGGTTCAGGGATTAGCAATCAGCCCCAGCATTTT.

The V call is TRBV6-5, the J call TRBJ1-2; D is unresolved. This CDR3 spans 13 amino acids. Deletions cut 2 bases from V and 4 bases from J, with 8 bases between. Germline V gene lookup returns CDR1 MNHEY and CDR2 SVGAGI. Written as DNA, the CDR3 is TGTGCCAGCAGTTACGAACAAGTCTATGGCTACACCTTC. It encodes CASSYEQVYGYTF.

V gene TRBV7-9 combines with J gene TRBJ2-1; perhaps TRBD1 as D (6 bases). V lost 3 bases, J lost 16 bases, and 22 bases lay in between. Germline loops: CDR1 SEHNR, CDR2 FQNEAQ (reference sequence). The CDR3 is 14 residues long. The CDR3 region has the DNA TGTGCCAGCAGCTTGCCCTTGCGGGCAGGGGAATTCTTCTTC. This sequence encodes CASSLPLRAGEFFF.